These 18 T cell receptor beta chains were all obtained from the same sample, sequenced in a study of beta chain features in type 1 diabetes. Study results and caveats: TCRB CDR3 length was moderately but significantly reduced in all four CD4+ subsets of Type 1 diabetes patients.

These receptors' targets are unknown. The entirety of the isolated RNA underwent reverse transcription, so expressed TCRB transcripts were sequenced. The repertoire was sequenced with immunoSEQ multiplex PCR; TCRdb's copy has only in-frame clones and lacks some. The sample lists hundreds of thousands of clones; approximately 16% were seen once. The sequenced sample was naive CD4+ T cells from blood. These receptors all come from a man between 18 and 29 years old with type 1 diabetes.

The V gene is TRBV2, the J gene TRBJ2-3; D not certain. Germline loops: CDR1 SNHLY, CDR2 FYNNEI. The CDR3 length is 13 residues. Trimming left V 5 bases short and J 3 bases short, with 9 bases between. The CDR3 DNA reads TGTGCCAGCAGTTCTACTTGGACAGATACGCAGTATTTT. Translation gives CASSSTWTDTQYF.

This clone has more than one count but fewer than ten. The chain uses TRBV19 and TRBJ2-2, with D possibly being TRBD2 (6 bases). With 3 bases removed from V and 3 bases from J, the gap between germline ends came to 11 bases. Germline V gene lookup returns CDR1 LNHDA and CDR2 SQIVND (reference sequence). The CDR3 covers 15 residues. CDR3 DNA sequence: TGTGCCAGTAGTATTGGGGGGTTGGACACCGGGGAGCTGTTTTTT. Protein sequence: CASSIGGLDTGELFF.

The chain joins TRBV7-2 to TRBJ2-7; D is unresolved. Germline V gene sequence: CDR1 SGHTA, CDR2 FQGNSA. With 1 base removed from V and 0 bases from J, the gap between germline ends came to 7 bases. This CDR3 has 14 amino acids. Here the CDR3 reads CASSLVATSYEQYF. DNA for the CDR3: TGTGCCAGCAGCTTAGTAGCCACCTCCTACGAGCAGTACTTC.

This clone was counted between two and nine times. J is TRBJ2-2 and V is TRBV9; 9 bases are shared with TRBD1. The junction had 11 bases not matched to a gene; V was cut back by 4 bases and J by 4 bases. Germline CDR1 SGDLS, CDR2 YYNGEE. The CDR3 runs 17 residues. CDR3 DNA: TGTGCCAGCAGCCAAAAGGGACAGGGAGGTGCCACCGGGGAGCTGTTTTTT. It is translated as CASSQKGQGGATGELFF.

There are a few counts of this clone. This chain uses TRBV30 with TRBJ2-2; tentative D call: TRBD1 (6 bases). Germline CDR1 and CDR2: GTSNPN and SVGIG (reference sequence). The CDR3 runs 14 residues. V lost 1 base and J 7 bases, leaving 13 bases between the germline ends. The CDR3 here is CAWSGTGFIGELFF. CDR3 in DNA: TGTGCCTGGAGTGGTACAGGGTTTATCGGGGAGCTGTTTTTT. The whole variable domain, filled in from reference TRBV30 and TRBJ2-2, reads SQTIHQWPATLVQPVGSPLSLECTVEGTSNPNLYWYRQAAGRGLQLLFYSVGIGQISSEVPQNLSASRPQDRQFILSSKKLLLSDSGFYLCAWSGTGFIGELFFGEGSRLTVL.

This clone was detected only a few times. Distinct nucleotide sequences in the sample also encode this CDR3. This chain uses TRBV18 with TRBJ2-7; 8 positions match TRBD1. This CDR3 contains 13 residues. After removal of 5 bases from V and 1 base from J, the junction contained 1 base not matched to a gene. Germline-derived CDR1 and CDR2 are KGHSH and LQKENI. CDR3 sequence (DNA): TGTGCCAGCTCAACAGGGGGGTCCTACGAGCAGTACTTC. Encoded protein: CASSTGGSYEQYF.

The rearrangement uses TRBV27 and TRBJ2-1; 12 bases fit TRBD1. The CDR3 is made up of 15 amino acids. The ends lost 6 bases at V and 9 bases at J; junction bases unmatched: 9. Germline CDR1 and CDR2: MNHEY and SMNVEV (reference sequence). CDR3 region: CASRFRDRGRSEQFF. As DNA, the CDR3 is TGTGCCAGCAGGTTTAGGGACAGGGGGCGCAGTGAGCAGTTCTTC.

There are a few counts of this clone. This sequence joins TRBV18 and TRBJ2-1; TRBD1 aligns across 8 bases. Trimming at V came to 6 bases and at J to 6 bases, leaving 16 bases not matched to a gene. This CDR3 has 17 amino acids. Germline V gene sequence: CDR1 KGHSH, CDR2 LQKENI. The CDR3 sequence: CASSPTDRVMLSNEQFF. The CDR3 nucleotides read TGTGCCAGCTCTCCCACGGACAGGGTAATGTTGAGCAATGAGCAGTTCTTC.

This clone came up a few times. The rearrangement uses TRBV7-8 and TRBJ1-2; 7 bases align to TRBD1. V dropped 6 bases and J dropped 6; count of bases not matched to a gene: 7. Germline V CDR1 and CDR2: SGHVS, FQNEAQ. This CDR3 is built from 13 residues. CDR3 sequence: CASSPQGLHGYTF. The CDR3 nucleotides are TGTGCCAGCAGTCCACAGGGGTTGCATGGCTACACCTTC.

The chain employs TRBV5-4 and TRBJ2-2, with 7 bases lining up with TRBD2. The length of the CDR3 is 14 residues. With 4 bases clipped from V and 5 bases from J, the junction kept 5 bases outside the gene matches. Germline CDR1 SGHNT, CDR2 YYREEE (reference sequence). The CDR3 coding sequence is TGTGCCAGCAGCGAGCGGGGTCTTACCGGGGAGCTGTTTTTT. It specifies CASSERGLTGELFF.

The V gene is TRBV7-9, the J gene TRBJ1-5; 9 bases match TRBD1. The CDR3 runs to 14 residues. CDR1 SEHNR and CDR2 FQNEAQ come from the germline V gene (reference sequence). Trimming at V came to 5 bases and at J to 6 bases, leaving 5 bases not matched to a gene. The CDR3 sequence: CASSPTGGFQPQHF. Here the CDR3 DNA reads TGTGCCAGCAGCCCGACAGGGGGGTTTCAGCCCCAGCATTTT.

This clone was seen a few times. The chain carries TRBV6-4 and TRBJ2-1; 8 bases line up with TRBD2. The CDR3 runs to 16 residues. Germline CDR1 reads MRHNA; CDR2 reads SNTAGT. The junction had 5 bases not matched to a gene; V was cut back by 0 bases and J by 4 bases. The CDR3 region has the DNA TGTGCCAGCAGTGACTCGATCGCGGGGGGTTACAATGAGCAGTTCTTC. This sequence encodes CASSDSIAGGYNEQFF.

This chain connects TRBV14 to TRBJ2-1; D might be TRBD2 (6 bases). The V gene's germline CDR1 is SGHDN and CDR2 FVKESK. V shed 4 bases and J shed 10 bases, with 14 bases lying between them. This CDR3 is 13 amino acids long. CDR3 sequence (DNA): TGTGCCAGCAGCCTACAGGCCGCGGGGGAGCAGTTCTTC. Translation: CASSLQAAGEQFF.

This clone occurred a few times. The V gene is TRBV6-1, the J gene TRBJ2-7, with TRBD2 matching 7 bases. CDR3 length equals 15 residues. V lost 5 bases and J lost 5; bases outside the gene matches: 12. In germline, CDR1 is MNHNS, CDR2 SASEGT. The CDR3 region is CASSLGRAGKDEQYF. DNA of the CDR3: TGTGCCAGCAGTCTGGGTCGAGCGGGAAAGGACGAGCAGTACTTC.

This chain connects TRBV7-2 to TRBJ1-1; D is unresolved. The CDR3 loop spans 14 amino acids. CDR1 SGHTA and CDR2 FQGNSA come from the germline V gene. Between the trimmed V and J ends, which lost 2 bases and 3 bases, there was a span of 10 bases. The CDR3 coding sequence is TGTGCCAGCAGCTTAATCTCGGCGGACACTGAAGCTTTCTTT. As protein: CASSLISADTEAFF.

This clone was detected only a few times. V usage is TRBV6-5 and J usage is TRBJ2-7; D gene uncertain. Trimming took off 0 bases at V and 0 bases at J, with 9 bases between the two ends. The CDR3 is 15 residues long. The germline CDR1 and CDR2 sequences are MNHEY and SVGAGI. Written as DNA, the CDR3 is TGTGCCAGCAGTTACTCGAAGGCAGGCTCCTACGAGCAGTACTTC. Protein sequence: CASSYSKAGSYEQYF.

As DNA, the CDR3 is TGCGCCAGCAGCTTCAGGGCCAACTCCTACGAGCAGTACTTC. As protein: CASSFRANSYEQYF. This chain uses TRBV5-1 with TRBJ2-7; D possibly corresponds to TRBD1 (5 bases). Germline V lookup: CDR1 SGHRS, CDR2 YFSETQ. The CDR3 loop spans 14 amino acids. Trimming took 2 bases from V and 0 from J, leaving 9 bases between them. The complete variable domain, with remaining parts taken from reference TRBV5-1 and TRBJ2-7, reads KAGVTQTPRYLIKTRGQQVTLSCSPISGHRSVSWYQQTPGQGLQFLFEYFSETQRNKGNFPGRFSGRQFSNSRSEMNVSTLELGDSALYLCASSFRANSYEQYFGPGTRLTVT.

The chain has TRBV5-1 and TRBJ2-1; possibly TRBD1 for D (6 bases). Germline CDR1 SGHRS, CDR2 YFSETQ. Trimming pared 2 bases from V and 7 bases from J, leaving 10 bases between. This CDR3 contains 13 residues. CDR3 region: CASSFQQGNEQFF. The CDR3 DNA reads as TGCGCCAGCAGCTTTCAGCAGGGGAATGAGCAGTTCTTC.